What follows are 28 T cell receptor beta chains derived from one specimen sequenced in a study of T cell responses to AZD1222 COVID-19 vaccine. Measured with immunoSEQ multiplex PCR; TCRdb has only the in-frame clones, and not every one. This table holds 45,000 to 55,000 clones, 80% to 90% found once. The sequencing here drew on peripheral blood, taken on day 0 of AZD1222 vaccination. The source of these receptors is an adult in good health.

The CDR3 spells CASGRGTGELFF. The CDR3 nucleotides are TGTGCCAGCGGCAGGGGCACCGGGGAGCTGTTTTTT. The chain recombines TRBV6-4 with TRBJ2-2, with TRBD1 as a possible D gene (6 bases). The CDR3 length is 12 residues. The V gene lost 8 bases and the J gene lost 4 bases, with 8 bases spanning the gap. The germline CDR1 and CDR2 sequences are MRHNA and SNTAGT.

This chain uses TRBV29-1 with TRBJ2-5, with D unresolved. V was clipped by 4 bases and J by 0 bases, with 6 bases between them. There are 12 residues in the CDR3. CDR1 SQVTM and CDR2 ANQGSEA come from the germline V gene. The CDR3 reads CSVGLDQETQYF. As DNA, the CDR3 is TGCAGCGTTGGGCTGGACCAAGAGACCCAGTACTTC. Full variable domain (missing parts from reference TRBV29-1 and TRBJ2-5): SAVISQKPSRDICQRGTSLTIQCQVDSQVTMMFWYRQQPGQSLTLIATANQGSEATYESGFVIDKFPISRPNLTFSTLTVSNMSPEDSSIYLCSVGLDQETQYFGPGTRLLVL.

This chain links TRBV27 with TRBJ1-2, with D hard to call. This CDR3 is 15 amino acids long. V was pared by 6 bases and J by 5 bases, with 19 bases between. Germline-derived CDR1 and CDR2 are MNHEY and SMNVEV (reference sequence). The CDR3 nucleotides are TGTGCCAGCAGCTTCGATTCTAGGGTATCTTATGGCTACACCTTC. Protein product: CASSFDSRVSYGYTF.

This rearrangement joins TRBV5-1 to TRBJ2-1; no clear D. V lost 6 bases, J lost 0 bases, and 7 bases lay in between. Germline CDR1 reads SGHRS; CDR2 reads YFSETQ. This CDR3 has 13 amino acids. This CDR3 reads CASNEDSYNEQFF. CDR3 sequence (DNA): TGCGCCAGCAACGAGGACTCCTACAATGAGCAGTTCTTC.

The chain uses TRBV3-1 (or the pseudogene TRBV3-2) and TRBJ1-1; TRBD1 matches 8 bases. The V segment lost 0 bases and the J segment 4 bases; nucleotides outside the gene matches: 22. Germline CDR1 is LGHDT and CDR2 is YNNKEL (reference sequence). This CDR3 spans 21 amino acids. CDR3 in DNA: TGTGCCAGCAGCCAAGATCGAGGGAGGACAGGGTATGAATTGGCGGTCACTGAAGCTTTCTTT. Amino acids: CASSQDRGRTGYELAVTEAFF.

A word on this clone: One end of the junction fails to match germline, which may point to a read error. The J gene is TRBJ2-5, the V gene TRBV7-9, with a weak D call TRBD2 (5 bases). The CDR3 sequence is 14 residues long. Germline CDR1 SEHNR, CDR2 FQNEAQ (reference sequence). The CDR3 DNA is TGTGCCAGCAGCTTAGTAGGGAGCCAAAAGACCCAGTACTTC. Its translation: CASSLVGSQKTQYF.

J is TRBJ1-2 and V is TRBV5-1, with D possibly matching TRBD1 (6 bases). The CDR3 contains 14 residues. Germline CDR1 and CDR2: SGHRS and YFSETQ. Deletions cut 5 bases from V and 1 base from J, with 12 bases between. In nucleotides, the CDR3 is TGCGCCAGCAGAACAGGGCCGCTTAACTATGGCTACACCTTC. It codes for CASRTGPLNYGYTF.

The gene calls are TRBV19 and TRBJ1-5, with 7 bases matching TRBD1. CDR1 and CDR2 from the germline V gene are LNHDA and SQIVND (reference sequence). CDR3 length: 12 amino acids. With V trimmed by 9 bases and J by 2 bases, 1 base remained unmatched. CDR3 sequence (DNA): TGTGCCAGCACAGGGGGCAATCAGCCCCAGCATTTT. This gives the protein CASTGGNQPQHF.

CDR3 in amino acids: CASSLPGLPRYF. The DNA of the CDR3 is TGTGCCAGCAGCTTACCAGGGCTCCCGAGGTACTTC. The chain employs TRBV28 and TRBJ2-7, with a tentative D call TRBD1 (5 bases). V lost 6 bases to trimming and J lost 12 bases, with 18 bases between them. CDR1 is MDHEN, CDR2 SYDVKM, per germline. The CDR3 has 12 amino acids.

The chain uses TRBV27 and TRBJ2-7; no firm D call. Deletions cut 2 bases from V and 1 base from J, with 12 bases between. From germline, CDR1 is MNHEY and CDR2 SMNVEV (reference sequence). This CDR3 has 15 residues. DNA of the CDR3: TGTGCCAGCAGTTTACTAGGGCCCCCTTCCTACGAGCAGTACTTC. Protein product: CASSLLGPPSYEQYF.

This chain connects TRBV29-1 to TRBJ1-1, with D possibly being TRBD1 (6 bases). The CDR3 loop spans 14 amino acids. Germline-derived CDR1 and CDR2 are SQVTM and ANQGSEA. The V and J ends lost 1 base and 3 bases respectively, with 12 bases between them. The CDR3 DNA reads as TGCAGCGTTGAAGCCCCGGAGGGGGACACTGAAGCTTTCTTT. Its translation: CSVEAPEGDTEAFF. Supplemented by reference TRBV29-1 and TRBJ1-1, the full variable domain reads SAVISQKPSRDICQRGTSLTIQCQVDSQVTMMFWYRQQPGQSLTLIATANQGSEATYESGFVIDKFPISRPNLTFSTLTVSNMSPEDSSIYLCSVEAPEGDTEAFFGQGTRLTVV.

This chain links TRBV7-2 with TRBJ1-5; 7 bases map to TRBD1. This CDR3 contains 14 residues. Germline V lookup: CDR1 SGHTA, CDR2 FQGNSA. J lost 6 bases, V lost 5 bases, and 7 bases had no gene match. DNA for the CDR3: TGTGCCAGCAGCGCCAGACAGGGAGGTCAGCCCCAGCATTTT. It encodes CASSARQGGQPQHF.

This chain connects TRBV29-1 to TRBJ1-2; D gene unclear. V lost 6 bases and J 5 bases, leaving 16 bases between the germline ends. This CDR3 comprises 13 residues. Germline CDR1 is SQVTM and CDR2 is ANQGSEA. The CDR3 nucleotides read TGCAGCGTATCCGCCTCACAAAATTATGGCTACACCTTC. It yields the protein CSVSASQNYGYTF.

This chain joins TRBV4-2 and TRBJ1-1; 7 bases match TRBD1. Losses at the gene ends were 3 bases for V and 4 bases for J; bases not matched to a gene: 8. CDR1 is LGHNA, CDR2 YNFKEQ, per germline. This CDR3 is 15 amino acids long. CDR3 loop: CASSHGRGQITEAFF. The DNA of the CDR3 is TGTGCCAGCAGCCATGGACGGGGACAGATCACTGAAGCTTTCTTT.

Here the CDR3 reads CATSDPKTGGSNQPQHF. The CDR3 coding sequence is TGTGCCACCAGTGACCCCAAAACAGGGGGCTCCAATCAGCCCCAGCATTTT. This sequence joins TRBV24-1 and TRBJ1-5; TRBD1 matches at 9 bases. With 4 bases clipped from V and 3 bases from J, the junction kept 9 bases outside the gene matches. CDR1 is KGHDR and CDR2 is SFDVKD in the germline V gene. This CDR3 is built from 17 residues.

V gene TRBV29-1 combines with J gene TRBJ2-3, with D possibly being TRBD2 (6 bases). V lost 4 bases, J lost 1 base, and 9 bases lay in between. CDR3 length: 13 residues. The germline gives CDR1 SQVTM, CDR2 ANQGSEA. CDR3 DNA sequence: TGCAGCGTTGGACTAGTCCGCACAGATACGCAGTATTTT. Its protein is CSVGLVRTDTQYF.

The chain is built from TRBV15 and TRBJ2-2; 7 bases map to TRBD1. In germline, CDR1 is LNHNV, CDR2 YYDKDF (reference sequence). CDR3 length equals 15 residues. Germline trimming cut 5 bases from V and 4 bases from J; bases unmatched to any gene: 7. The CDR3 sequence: CATSQSAGGTGELFF. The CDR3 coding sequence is TGTGCCACCAGCCAATCGGCAGGGGGCACCGGGGAGCTGTTTTTT.

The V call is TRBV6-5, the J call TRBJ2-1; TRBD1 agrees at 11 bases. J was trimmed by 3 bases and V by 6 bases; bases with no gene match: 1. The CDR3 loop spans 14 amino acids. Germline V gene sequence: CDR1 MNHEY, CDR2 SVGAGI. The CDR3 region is CASSGTGGYNEQFF. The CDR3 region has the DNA TGTGCCAGCAGCGGGACAGGGGGCTACAATGAGCAGTTCTTC.

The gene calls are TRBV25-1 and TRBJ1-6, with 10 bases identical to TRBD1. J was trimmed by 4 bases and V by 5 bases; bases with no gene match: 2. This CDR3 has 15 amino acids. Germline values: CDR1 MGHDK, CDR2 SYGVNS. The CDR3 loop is CASSPDRGYNSPLHF. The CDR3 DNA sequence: TGTGCCAGCAGTCCGGACAGGGGGTATAATTCACCCCTCCACTTT.

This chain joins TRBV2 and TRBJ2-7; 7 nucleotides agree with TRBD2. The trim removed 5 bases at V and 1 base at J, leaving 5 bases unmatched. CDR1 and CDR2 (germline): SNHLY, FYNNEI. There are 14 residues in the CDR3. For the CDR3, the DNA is TGTGCCAGCAGTCTGGGGGGGATTTCCTACGAGCAGTACTTC. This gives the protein CASSLGGISYEQYF.

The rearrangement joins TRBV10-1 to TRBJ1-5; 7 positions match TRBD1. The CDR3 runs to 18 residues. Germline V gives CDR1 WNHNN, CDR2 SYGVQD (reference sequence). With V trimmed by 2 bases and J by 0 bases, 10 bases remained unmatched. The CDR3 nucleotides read TGCGCCAGCAGTGAGAGGCAGGGCAGGGGGTATAGCAATCAGCCCCAGCATTTT. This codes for CASSERQGRGYSNQPQHF.

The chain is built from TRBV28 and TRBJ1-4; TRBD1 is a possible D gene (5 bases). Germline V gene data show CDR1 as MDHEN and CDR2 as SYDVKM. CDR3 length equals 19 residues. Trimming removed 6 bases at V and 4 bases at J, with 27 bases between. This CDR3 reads CASSQYRTMWGVGNEKLFF. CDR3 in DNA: TGTGCCAGCAGCCAATATCGTACCATGTGGGGGGTGGGTAATGAAAAACTGTTTTTT. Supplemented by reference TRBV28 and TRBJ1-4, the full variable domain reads DVKVTQSSRYLVKRTGEKVFLECVQDMDHENMFWYRQDPGLGLRLIYFSYDVKMKEKGDIPEGYSVSREKKERFSLILESASTNQTSMYLCASSQYRTMWGVGNEKLFFGSGTQLSVL.

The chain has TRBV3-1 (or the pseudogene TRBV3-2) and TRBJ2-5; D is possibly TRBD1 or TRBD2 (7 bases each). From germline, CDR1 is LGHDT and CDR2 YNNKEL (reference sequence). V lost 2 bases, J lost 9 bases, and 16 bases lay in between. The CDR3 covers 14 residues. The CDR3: CASSQLAVQGAQYF. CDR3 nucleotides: TGTGCCAGCAGCCAACTAGCGGTCCAGGGGGCCCAGTACTTC.

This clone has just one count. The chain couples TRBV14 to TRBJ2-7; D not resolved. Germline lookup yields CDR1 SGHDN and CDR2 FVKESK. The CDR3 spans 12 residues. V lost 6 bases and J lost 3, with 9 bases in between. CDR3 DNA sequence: TGTGCCAGCAGTCTTAAGAGCTACGAGCAGTACTTC. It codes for CASSLKSYEQYF. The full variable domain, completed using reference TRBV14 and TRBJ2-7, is EAGVTQFPSHSVIEKGQTVTLRCDPISGHDNLYWYRRVMGKEIKFLLHFVKESKQDESGMPNNRFLAERTGGTYSTLKVQPAELEDSGVYFCASSLKSYEQYFGPGTRLTVT.

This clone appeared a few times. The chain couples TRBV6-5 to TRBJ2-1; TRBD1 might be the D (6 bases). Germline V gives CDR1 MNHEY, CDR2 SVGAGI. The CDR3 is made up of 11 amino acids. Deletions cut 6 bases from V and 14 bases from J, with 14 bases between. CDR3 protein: CASRAREGEFF. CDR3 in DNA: TGTGCCAGCAGAGCAAGAGAGGGGGAGTTCTTC.

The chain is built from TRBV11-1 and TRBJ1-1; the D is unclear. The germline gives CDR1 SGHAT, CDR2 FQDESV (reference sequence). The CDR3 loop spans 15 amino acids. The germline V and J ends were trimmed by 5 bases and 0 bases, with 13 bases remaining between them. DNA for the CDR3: TGTGCCAGCAGCGCTTCAGGAACACTGAACACTGAAGCTTTCTTT. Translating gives CASSASGTLNTEAFF.

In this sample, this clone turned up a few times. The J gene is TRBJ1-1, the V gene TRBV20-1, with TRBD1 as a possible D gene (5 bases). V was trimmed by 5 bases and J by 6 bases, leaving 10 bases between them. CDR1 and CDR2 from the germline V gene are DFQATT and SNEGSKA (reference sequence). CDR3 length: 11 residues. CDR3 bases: TGCAGTGCTCGGGGGGGAGCTGAAGCTTTCTTT. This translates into CSARGGAEAFF.

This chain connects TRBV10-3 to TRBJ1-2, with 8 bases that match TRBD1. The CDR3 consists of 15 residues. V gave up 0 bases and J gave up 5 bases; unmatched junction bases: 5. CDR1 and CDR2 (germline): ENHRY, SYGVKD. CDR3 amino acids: CAISESRGQDYGYTF. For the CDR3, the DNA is TGTGCCATCAGTGAGTCAAGGGGACAGGATTATGGCTACACCTTC.